This T cell receptor beta chain was observed in a study of OX40 agonist ivuxolimab in advanced cancers. Repertoires were generated with immunoSEQ multiplex PCR, while TCRdb's copy carries only in-frame clones and drops some. The sample lists tens of thousands of clones, around 85% occurring once. The sample here was CD4+ or CD8+ T cells sorted from blood, taken in a trial of the OX40 agonist ivuxolimab. This TCR derives from an adult with an advanced solid tumor such as melanoma, head and neck, liver or kidney cancer.

CDR3 sequence (DNA): TGCGCCAGCAGCCAAGGTGCGGGGGCCTTCTACGAGCAGTACTTC. This encodes CASSQGAGAFYEQYF. The V gene is TRBV4-3, the J gene TRBJ2-7, with D maybe TRBD2 (7 bases). There are 15 residues in the CDR3. The V end was cut by 1 base, the J end by 3 bases, with 13 bases between. CDR1 and CDR2 from the germline V gene are LGHNA and YSLEER.